This is a list of T cell receptor beta chains from one sample in a study of T cell repertoires in cytomegalovirus infection. TCRdb re-called the reads through MiXCR, storing one row per CDR3 protein. Among 350,000 to 550,000 distinct CDR3 sequences listed, roughly 31% were seen once. The sample was PBMCs. The receptors stem from a human donor in good health (CMV status not recorded). Some clones in this sample may be carry-over from other donors' samples. The CDR3 runs from the conserved cysteine through the conserved F or W. A D gene is named only where the DNA matches it firmly. Size is stated for part of the rows, as once, few or many counts, or as a class when the clone is expanded.

many | TRBD1 | TRBJ1-2 | TRBV7-2 | TGTGCCAGCATTCCCCCGGGACAGGGGGCGGGTGGCTACACCTTC | CASIPPGQGAGGYTF
- | TRBD2 | TRBJ2-1 | TRBV6-1 | TGTGCCAGCAGTGAAGAAGCGGGGTCCTACAATGAGCAGTTCTTC | CASSEEAGSYNEQFF
few | - | TRBJ2-3 | TRBV7-2 | TGTGCCAGCAGCTCCGTTACAGATACGCAGTATTTT | CASSSVTDTQYF
- | - | TRBJ1-2 | TRBV5-6 | TGTGCCAGCACCGGAGGGAATGGCTACACCTTC | CASTGGNGYTF
few | - | TRBJ2-7 | TRBV29-1 | TGCAGCGTTCGTAGGACAGCCTACGAGCAGTACTTC | CSVRRTAYEQYF
few | - | TRBJ2-7 | TRBV11-2 | TGTGCCAGCAGCTTAGGGTTTGGGGGTCGCTACGAGCAGTACTTC | CASSLGFGGRYEQYF
- | TRBD2 | TRBJ2-1 | TRBV4-3 | TGCGCCAGCAGCCAGTACAGAGCGGGGGGCCCCCCTGAGCAGTTCTTC | CASSQYRAGGPPEQFF
few | - | TRBJ2-7 | TRBV4-1 | TGCGCCAGCAGCCAAGATCGAGGCTCATCCTACGAGCAGTACTTC | CASSQDRGSSYEQYF
many | - | TRBJ1-1 | TRBV6-6 | TGTGCCAGCAGTTACGAACTGAACACTGAAGCTTTCTTT | CASSYELNTEAFF
few | TRBD2 | TRBJ2-3 | TRBV28 | TGTGCCAGCAGTTCCGGACTAGCGATCTCCTTTCTGGGAGATACGCAGTATTTT | CASSSGLAISFLGDTQYF
- | - | TRBJ1-6 | TRBV4-3 | TGCGCCAGCAGCCAAGAAGCAAGTTCACCCCTCCACTTT | CASSQEASSPLHF
- | - | TRBJ1-1 | TRBV12-3/TRBV12-4 | TGTGCCAGCAGTCCTTTTGGGGGGGGGGGGAACACTGAAGCTTTCTTT | CASSPFGGGGNTEAFF
- | TRBD1 | TRBJ2-3 | TRBV4-2 | TGTGCCAGCAGCCAAGCTTCCCAGGGACAGGCCACAGATACGCAGTATTTT | CASSQASQGQATDTQYF
- | TRBD1 | TRBJ1-4 | TRBV6-5 | TGTGCCAGCAGTCGGGTGGGACAGGGGAGAGAAAAACTGTTTTTT | CASSRVGQGREKLFF
many | - | TRBJ1-1 | TRBV18 | TGTGCCAGCAGCCCTCCCGGGACGAGGAACACTGAAGCTTTCTTT | CASSPPGTRNTEAFF
few | TRBD1 | TRBJ2-5 | TRBV6-5 | TGTGCCAGCAGTTTTGGGACAGGGCTGGCGGAGACCCAGTACTTC | CASSFGTGLAETQYF
few | - | TRBJ2-1 | TRBV6-2/TRBV6-3 | TGTGCCAGCAGTCCCGACATTATGGATGAGCAGTTCTTC | CASSPDIMDEQFF
- | - | TRBJ1-2 | TRBV25-1 | TGTGCCAGCAGTGGAAGCAAGAGTGGCTACACCTTC | CASSGSKSGYTF
- | - | TRBJ2-7 | TRBV19 | TGTGCCAGTAGTATTCGGGACCGAAACTACGAGCAGTACTTC | CASSIRDRNYEQYF
- | TRBD1 | TRBJ1-2 | TRBV27 | TGTGCCAGACCCGGGACAGGAGGAGGCTACAGCTTC | CARPGTGGGYSF
once | - | TRBJ2-1 | TRBV7-6 | TGTGCCAGCAGCGGCCGACAGAACAATGAGCAGTTCTTC | CASSGRQNNEQFF
few | TRBD2 | TRBJ2-5 | TRBV4-1 | TGCGCCAGCAGCCAAGACGGGCTCCTAGCGGGGGGCCAACGGGAGACCCAGTACTTC | CASSQDGLLAGGQRETQYF